One and the same sample provided the 24 T cell receptor beta chains below, sequenced in a study of T cell responses to AZD1222 COVID-19 vaccine (dated by TCRdb to about 2021). The time point label corresponds to: about 28 days (+/-7) after the second vaccine dose. The method behind the library was the immunoSEQ multiplex PCR assay. TCRdb retrieved this table from immuneACCESS and kept in-frame rearrangements only. Not all clones are present; in checked studies, unresolved V genes account for under half, and no reason is known for the remainder. Counted in this sample were 200,000 or so clones; 80% to 95% of them appeared once. The biggest ten clones account for 0.9% to 1.1% of the sample. The sequenced sample was peripheral blood, obtained 28 days after the second AZD1222 dose. These receptors all stem from an adult who received the AZD1222 COVID-19 vaccine.

The V and J genes are TRBV3-1 (or the pseudogene TRBV3-2) and TRBJ2-5, with TRBD1 identical over 11 bases. Germline CDR1 and CDR2: LGHDT and YNNKEL (reference sequence). V trimming: 0 bases; J trimming: 5 bases; junction bases outside the gene matches: 14. The CDR3 length is 19 residues. This CDR3 is CASSQELGQGALFGETQYF. DNA for the CDR3: TGTGCCAGCAGCCAAGAATTAGGACAGGGGGCGCTTTTTGGTGAGACCCAGTACTTC.

The chain joins TRBV5-4 to TRBJ2-7; 7 nucleotides align to TRBD1. The CDR3 loop spans 14 amino acids. Germline CDR1 is SGHNT and CDR2 is YYREEE (reference sequence). V lost 4 bases and J lost 6; bases outside the gene matches: 10. CDR3 sequence reads: CASSTLQGQGEQYF. In DNA, the CDR3 is TGTGCCAGCAGCACCTTACAGGGGCAGGGCGAGCAGTACTTC.

In DNA, the CDR3 is TGTGCCAGCAGCTTAGTTAGAGACTTGAACACTGAAGCTTTCTTT. As protein: CASSLVRDLNTEAFF. The V and J genes are TRBV7-8 and TRBJ1-1; D call uncertain. The CDR3 consists of 15 residues. The V gene's germline CDR1 is SGHVS and CDR2 FQNEAQ. Trimming cost V 1 base and J 0 bases, with 9 bases left between them.

The V call is TRBV7-3, the J call TRBJ2-2; D gene uncertain. V lost 6 bases to trimming and J lost 1 base, with 3 bases between them. CDR3 size: 12 residues. Germline assignment: CDR1 SGHTA and CDR2 FQGTGA. CDR3 DNA: TGTGCCAGCAGTCTGAACACCGGGGAGCTGTTTTTT. Translating gives CASSLNTGELFF.

This clone appeared a few times. The chain has TRBV11-1 and TRBJ2-3; possible D gene TRBD1, 8 bases. CDR1 is SGHAT and CDR2 is FQDESV in the germline V gene (reference sequence). Trimming removed 5 bases from V and 4 bases from J, with 19 bases in between. This CDR3 has 16 residues. The CDR3 spells CASSRVGQGGSDTQYF. In DNA, the CDR3 is TGTGCCAGCAGCCGGGTAGGACAGGGAGGGTCAGATACGCAGTATTTT.

V and J are TRBV11-2 and TRBJ2-3; D unresolved. Trimming left V 5 bases short and J 3 bases short, with 12 bases between. The germline gives CDR1 SGHAT, CDR2 FQNNGV. The CDR3 sequence is 14 residues long. CDR3 in amino acids: CASSRLIGTDTQYF. For the CDR3, the DNA is TGTGCCAGCAGCCGTCTGATCGGGACAGATACGCAGTATTTT.

The genes are TRBV2 and TRBJ1-1; D not resolved. This CDR3 is 12 amino acids long. Trimming left V 1 base short and J 9 bases short, with 9 bases between. Germline CDR1 SNHLY, CDR2 FYNNEI. In nucleotides, the CDR3 is TGTGCCAGCAGTGAAGTCTTGGGGAAAGCTTTCTTT. Translating it yields CASSEVLGKAFF.

This chain joins TRBV27 and TRBJ2-7; TRBD1 matches 9 bases. Germline trimming cut 6 bases from V and 5 bases from J; bases unmatched to any gene: 11. The CDR3 is 15 residues long. The germline V gene encodes CDR1 MNHEY and CDR2 SMNVEV (reference sequence). The CDR3 protein is CASSYSPGTGNEQYF. In nucleotides, the CDR3 is TGTGCCAGCAGCTACTCCCCCGGGACAGGGAACGAGCAGTACTTC.

This clone was detected only once. The CDR3 DNA is TGTGCCAGCTCACCACAGACTAGTTCGCACACCGGGGAGCTGTTTTTT. Its translation is CASSPQTSSHTGELFF. The chain uses TRBV18 and TRBJ2-2, with D tentatively TRBD2 (6 bases). Germline V CDR1 and CDR2: KGHSH, LQKENI. The CDR3 totals 16 residues. Trimming cost V 1 base and J 3 bases, with 12 bases left between them.

The V call is TRBV7-2, the J call TRBJ2-2; a weak D match, TRBD2 (5 bases). The V gene lost 4 bases and the J gene lost 4 bases, with 10 bases spanning the gap. Per germline, CDR1 SGHTA and CDR2 FQGNSA. This CDR3 region has 14 residues. The CDR3 nucleotides read TGTGCCAGCAGCTCCACTAGTTTCACCGGGGAGCTGTTTTTT. Encoded protein: CASSSTSFTGELFF.

The rearrangement joins TRBV2 to TRBJ1-3, with D possibly being TRBD1 (5 bases). The CDR3 is 14 amino acids. Germline V gene lookup returns CDR1 SNHLY and CDR2 FYNNEI. The V end lost 5 bases, the J end lost 4 bases, and 12 bases lay between the germline ends. CDR3 DNA sequence: TGTGCCAGCAGTATGGGGGTTATGGGAAACACCATATATTTT. The encoded protein is CASSMGVMGNTIYF.

The chain joins TRBV9 to TRBJ2-1; 7 bases are shared with TRBD2. V shed 0 bases, J shed 2 bases, and the junction held 2 bases outside the gene matches. Looked up from germline, CDR1 is SGDLS and CDR2 is YYNGEE. The CDR3 length is 15 residues. This CDR3 reads CASSVGGRAYNEQFF. CDR3 in DNA: TGTGCCAGCAGCGTAGGGGGGAGGGCCTACAATGAGCAGTTCTTC.

The chain employs TRBV5-4 and TRBJ2-7, with 8 nucleotides matching TRBD2. The CDR3 runs 14 residues. V gave up 3 bases and J gave up 5 bases; unmatched junction bases: 7. In germline, CDR1 is SGHNT, CDR2 YYREEE (reference sequence). DNA for the CDR3: TGTGCCAGCAGCTCCGGGACTAGTTCCCACGAGCAGTACTTC. This sequence encodes CASSSGTSSHEQYF.

The V gene is TRBV6-5, the J gene TRBJ1-1, with 8 bases aligning to TRBD1. CDR3 length equals 12 residues. V trimming: 5 bases; J trimming: 4 bases; junction bases outside the gene matches: 0. In germline, CDR1 is MNHEY, CDR2 SVGAGI. CDR3 nucleotides: TGTGCCAGCAGTCAGGGGGCCACTGAAGCTTTCTTT. It encodes CASSQGATEAFF.

This chain joins TRBV11-2 and TRBJ2-1, with a tentative D call TRBD1 (5 bases). Germline V CDR1 and CDR2: SGHAT, FQNNGV. V was shortened by 0 bases and J by 6 bases, with 9 bases between the two germline ends. The CDR3 spans 14 residues. The CDR3 bases are TGTGCCAGCAGCTTAGACTATACAGGCAATGAGCAGTTCTTC. Amino acids: CASSLDYTGNEQFF.

The rearrangement links TRBV7-6 to TRBJ1-5, with 11 bases matching TRBD1. This CDR3 has 16 amino acids. Trimming took 5 bases from V and 6 from J; bases not matched to a gene: 9. CDR1 and CDR2 from the germline V gene are SGHVS and FNYEAQ. CDR3 DNA sequence: TGTGCCAGCAGCCCAAGGACAGGGGGCGCGATTCAGCCCCAGCATTTT. Translation: CASSPRTGGAIQPQHF.

J is TRBJ2-2 and V is TRBV27; the match to TRBD1 covers 9 bases. The CDR3 is 16 amino acids. J lost 4 bases, V lost 7 bases, and 10 bases had no gene match. The germline gives CDR1 MNHEY, CDR2 SMNVEV (reference sequence). In nucleotides, the CDR3 is TGTGCCAGCAACTTAGGGACAGGGTTGGGCACCGGGGAGCTGTTTTTT. It is translated as CASNLGTGLGTGELFF.

The chain links TRBV3-1 (or the pseudogene TRBV3-2) to TRBJ1-1; D possibly corresponds to TRBD1 (5 bases). Looked up from germline, CDR1 is LGHDT and CDR2 is YNNKEL (reference sequence). The CDR3 is 16 amino acids. V lost 1 base and J 0 bases, leaving 12 bases between the germline ends. The CDR3 reads CASSQVPGTVNTEAFF. Written as DNA, the CDR3 is TGTGCCAGCAGCCAAGTTCCCGGGACGGTGAACACTGAAGCTTTCTTT.

V gene TRBV2 combines with J gene TRBJ1-1, with no clear D. Trimming took 2 bases from V and 6 from J, leaving 10 bases between them. Germline CDR1 SNHLY, CDR2 FYNNEI. The CDR3 covers 13 residues. CDR3 in DNA: TGTGCCAGCAGTGAATATCCAGCCTCTGAAGCTTTCTTT. This gives the protein CASSEYPASEAFF.

The J gene is TRBJ1-3, the V gene TRBV6-5; no firm D call. V lost 6 bases and J 8 bases, leaving 11 bases between the germline ends. The CDR3 extends over 12 amino acids. CDR1 is MNHEY, CDR2 SVGAGI, per germline. As DNA, the CDR3 is TGTGCCAGCAGCCAGCCTGGGGACACCATATATTTT. Translating it yields CASSQPGDTIYF.

This sequence joins TRBV12-3 or TRBV12-4 and TRBJ1-2, with D uncertain. CDR3 length: 12 amino acids. Trimming took 3 bases from V and 6 from J, leaving 8 bases between them. CDR3 nucleotides: TGTGCCAGCAGTTTCGAGCGGAATGGCTACACCTTC. Translated: CASSFERNGYTF.

On this clone itself: The same CDR3 is also encoded by other DNA sequences in this sample. J is TRBJ2-2 and V is TRBV10-3; D might be TRBD1 (5 bases). Trimming removed 0 bases from V and 0 bases from J, with 8 bases in between. The CDR3 runs to 16 residues. Looked up from germline, CDR1 is ENHRY and CDR2 is SYGVKD. The CDR3 reads CAISESTAPNTGELFF. The CDR3 DNA reads as TGTGCCATCAGTGAGTCGACAGCACCGAACACCGGGGAGCTGTTTTTT.

This chain joins TRBV5-8 and TRBJ1-5, with D perhaps TRBD1 (5 bases). There are 14 residues in the CDR3. Germline CDR1 and CDR2: SGHTS and YDEGEE. V lost 5 bases and J lost 0, with 9 bases in between. CDR3 DNA: TGTGCCAGCAGTCCGACAGTTAGCAATCAGCCCCAGCATTTT. It translates to CASSPTVSNQPQHF. The variable domain in full, completed from reference TRBV5-8 and TRBJ1-5, reads EAGVTQSPTHLIKTRGQQATLRCSPISGHTSVYWYQQALGLGLQFLLWYDEGEERNRGNFPPRFSGRQFPNYSSELNVNALELEDSALYLCASSPTVSNQPQHFGDGTRLSIL.

The V call is TRBV19, the J call TRBJ1-5; no definite D call. Germline V gene lookup returns CDR1 LNHDA and CDR2 SQIVND (reference sequence). The CDR3 spans 13 residues. V dropped 1 base and J dropped 3 bases, with 4 bases sitting between them. CDR3 DNA: TGTGCCAGTAGTATAGGTACCAATCAGCCCCAGCATTTT. Its protein is CASSIGTNQPQHF. Combining the CDR3 with reference TRBV19 and TRBJ1-5 gives the whole variable domain DGGITQSPKYLFRKEGQNVTLSCEQNLNHDAMYWYRQDPGQGLRLIYYSQIVNDFQKGDIAEGYSVSREKKESFPLTVTSAQKNPTAFYLCASSIGTNQPQHFGDGTRLSIL.